The 14 T cell receptor beta chains below all came from one sample that was sequenced in a study of graft-versus-host responses after intestinal transplantation (dated by TCRdb to the early 2020s). The time point label on this specimen signifies: cells obtained before transplantation from donor or recipient. In the mixed lymphocyte reactions, around 200,000 CFSE-labeled pre-transplant responders were plated with around 200,000 irradiated violet-dye-labeled stimulators and cultured for about six days. Library method: the immunoSEQ multiplex PCR assay. TCRdb carries this immuneACCESS record with in-frame sequences only. Its versions omit some clonotypes, under half of them owing to an unresolved V gene in the studies checked, with the rest unexplained. In this sample the table shows 23,000 or so clones, about a third of which occur a single time. The ten largest account for about 9% of the sample.

The input for sequencing was alloreactive CD8+ T cells from a mixed lymphocyte reaction culture, taken before intestinal transplant. The cell subset or site label of this sample denotes: CFSE-low proliferating T cells sorted from roughly six-day pre-transplant mixed lymphocyte reaction (GvH or HvG direction). The source of these receptors is a human patient who received an intestinal transplant.

This chain joins TRBV6-5 and TRBJ1-1; 9 bases fit TRBD1. V was clipped by 3 bases and J by 5 bases; unmatched bases: 1. The CDR3 contains 13 residues. From germline, CDR1 is MNHEY and CDR2 SVGAGI. The CDR3: CASSYGTGTEAFF. CDR3 bases: TGTGCCAGCAGTTATGGGACAGGGACTGAAGCTTTCTTT.

This clone was observed a handful of times. The rearrangement uses TRBV5-4 and TRBJ1-2; D gene uncertain. Trimming left V 0 bases short and J 3 bases short, with 3 bases between. The CDR3 totals 12 residues. Per the germline V gene, CDR1 is SGHNT and CDR2 is YYREEE (reference sequence). In nucleotides, the CDR3 is TGTGCCAGCAGCTTGGGGGACTATGGCTACACCTTC. Translating gives CASSLGDYGYTF.

This rearrangement joins TRBV7-2 to TRBJ1-2; D gene uncertain. Germline CDR1 reads SGHTA; CDR2 reads FQGNSA. The ends were cut back, 5 bases at V and 0 bases at J, with 1 base in the middle. The CDR3 is 11 residues long. The CDR3 spells CASSANYGYTF. The CDR3 bases are TGTGCCAGCAGCGCTAACTATGGCTACACCTTC.

The rearrangement links TRBV27 to TRBJ2-1; D is perhaps TRBD2 (5 bases). The CDR3 loop spans 12 amino acids. Trimming stripped 5 bases from V and 7 bases from J, with 9 bases between. The germline gives CDR1 MNHEY, CDR2 SMNVEV (reference sequence). The CDR3 loop reads CASSVGLNEQFF. For the CDR3, the DNA is TGTGCCAGCAGTGTCGGACTGAATGAGCAGTTCTTC.

The chain combines TRBV4-1 with TRBJ2-7; D is possibly TRBD1 or TRBD2 (5 bases each). V lost 2 bases and J lost 0, with 20 bases in between. Germline CDR1 and CDR2: MGHRA and YSYEKL. There are 18 residues in the CDR3. The CDR3 loop reads CASSQRGPGRLLSYEQYF. For the CDR3, the DNA is TGCGCCAGCAGCCAAAGGGGTCCGGGACGCCTTCTCTCCTACGAGCAGTACTTC.

The rearrangement uses TRBV7-2 and TRBJ2-1, with 12 bases aligning to TRBD2. The CDR3 extends over 16 amino acids. With 4 bases clipped from V and 3 bases from J, the junction kept 4 bases outside the gene matches. CDR1 and CDR2 from the germline V gene are SGHTA and FQGNSA. The CDR3 reads CASSWLAGGIYNEQFF. DNA of the CDR3: TGTGCCAGCAGCTGGCTAGCGGGGGGGATCTACAATGAGCAGTTCTTC.

V and J are TRBV6-6 and TRBJ1-6, with unresolved D. Per germline, CDR1 MNHNY and CDR2 SVGAGI (reference sequence). Trimming cost V 4 bases and J 10 bases, with 8 bases left between them. The CDR3 runs to 12 residues. The CDR3 DNA sequence: TGTGCCAGCAGTTGGCCTTACTCACCCCTCCACTTT. This codes for CASSWPYSPLHF.

The genes are TRBV27 and TRBJ2-1, with D uncertain. Trimming took off 3 bases at V and 7 bases at J, with 7 bases between the two ends. The CDR3 extends over 12 amino acids. From germline, CDR1 is MNHEY and CDR2 SMNVEV (reference sequence). The CDR3 spells CASSFGVNEQFF. CDR3 nucleotide sequence: TGTGCCAGCAGTTTTGGCGTAAATGAGCAGTTCTTC.

This rearrangement joins TRBV19 to TRBJ2-1; no firm D call. This CDR3 spans 13 amino acids. The V and J ends lost 5 bases and 3 bases respectively, with 8 bases between them. The germline V gene encodes CDR1 LNHDA and CDR2 SQIVND (reference sequence). The CDR3 sequence: CASSQRRYNEQFF. The CDR3 DNA sequence: TGTGCCAGTAGTCAACGGCGCTACAATGAGCAGTTCTTC. Combining the CDR3 with reference TRBV19 and TRBJ2-1 gives the whole variable domain DGGITQSPKYLFRKEGQNVTLSCEQNLNHDAMYWYRQDPGQGLRLIYYSQIVNDFQKGDIAEGYSVSREKKESFPLTVTSAQKNPTAFYLCASSQRRYNEQFFGPGTRLTVL.

V gene TRBV7-9 combines with J gene TRBJ2-2; 8 bases line up with TRBD2. With 5 bases clipped from V and 6 bases from J, the junction kept 8 bases outside the gene matches. Germline V gene lookup returns CDR1 SEHNR and CDR2 FQNEAQ (reference sequence). The CDR3 extends over 15 amino acids. The CDR3 DNA reads TGTGCCAGCAGCGTTCTGCGGGAGGTGGCCGGGGAGCTGTTTTTT. Encoded protein: CASSVLREVAGELFF. Full variable domain (missing parts from reference TRBV7-9 and TRBJ2-2): DTGVSQNPRHKITKRGQNVTFRCDPISEHNRLYWYRQTLGQGPEFLTYFQNEAQLEKSRLLSDRFSAERPKGSFSTLEIQRTEQGDSAMYLCASSVLREVAGELFFGEGSRLTVL.

The genes are TRBV19 and TRBJ2-3; D might be TRBD2 (5 bases). Germline CDR1 is LNHDA and CDR2 is SQIVND (reference sequence). V gave up 9 bases and J gave up 4 bases, with 14 bases separating them. The CDR3 extends over 13 amino acids. The CDR3 here is CASGSRRADTQYF. The CDR3 nucleotides are TGTGCCAGCGGGTCACGGCGGGCAGATACGCAGTATTTT.

The chain joins TRBV5-4 to TRBJ2-2; D unresolved. V lost 4 bases to trimming and J lost 2 bases, with 12 bases between them. The CDR3 sequence is 15 residues long. Germline V CDR1 and CDR2: SGHNT, YYREEE (reference sequence). In DNA form, the CDR3 reads TGTGCCAGCAGCCAAAGTCTGCTAAACACCGGGGAGCTGTTTTTT. It is translated as CASSQSLLNTGELFF.

The chain joins TRBV7-6 to TRBJ2-1, with D possibly TRBD1 on 5 matching bases. V was trimmed by 2 bases and J by 9 bases, leaving 11 bases between them. The CDR3 has 13 amino acids. CDR1 and CDR2 (germline): SGHVS, FNYEAQ. The CDR3 DNA is TGTGCCAGCAGCTTACAAAGACAGCTTGAGCAGTTCTTC. Translation gives CASSLQRQLEQFF.

This chain uses TRBV9 with TRBJ2-5; 10 nucleotides line up with TRBD2. V lost 4 bases and J lost 5; bases outside the gene matches: 8. The CDR3 length is 15 residues. CDR1 SGDLS and CDR2 YYNGEE come from the germline V gene. The CDR3 nucleotides are TGTGCCAGCAGCCCCATCTCTAGCGGGAGTGAGACCCAGTACTTC. Protein: CASSPISSGSETQYF.